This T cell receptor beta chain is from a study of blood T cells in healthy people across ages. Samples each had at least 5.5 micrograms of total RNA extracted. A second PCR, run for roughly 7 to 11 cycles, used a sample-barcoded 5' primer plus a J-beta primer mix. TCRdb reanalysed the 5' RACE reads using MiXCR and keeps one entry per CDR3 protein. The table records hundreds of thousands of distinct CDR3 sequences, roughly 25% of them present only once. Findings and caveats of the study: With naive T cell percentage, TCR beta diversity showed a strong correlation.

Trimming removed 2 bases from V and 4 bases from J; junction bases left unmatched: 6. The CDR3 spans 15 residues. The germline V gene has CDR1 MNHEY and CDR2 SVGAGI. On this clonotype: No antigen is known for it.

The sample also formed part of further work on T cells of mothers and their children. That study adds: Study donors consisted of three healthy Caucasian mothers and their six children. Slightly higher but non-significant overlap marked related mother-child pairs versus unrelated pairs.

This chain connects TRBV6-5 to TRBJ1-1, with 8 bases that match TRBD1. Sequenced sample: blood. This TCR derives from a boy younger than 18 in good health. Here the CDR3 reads CASSYRTGFRTEAFF. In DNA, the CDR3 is TGTGCCAGCAGTTACAGGACAGGGTTCCGCACTGAAGCTTTCTTT.